These 2 T cell receptor beta chains were sequenced from one sample in a study of T cells in localized non-small cell lung cancer. TCRdb's table, derived via immunoSEQ multiplex PCR, lists solely in-frame clones and lacks some. The sample lists about 78,000 clones; 80% to 90% were seen once. The sample here was peripheral blood, taken before any cancer treatment. Receptor source: a man aged 35-75 years with stage I lung adenocarcinoma.

The V and J genes are TRBV7-9 and TRBJ1-2, with 8 bases matching TRBD1. The CDR3 runs 15 residues. CDR1 is SEHNR, CDR2 FQNEAQ, per germline (reference sequence). With V trimmed by 3 bases and J by 5 bases, 8 bases remained unmatched. CDR3 protein: CASSLQGAALYGYTF. The CDR3 region has the DNA TGTGCCAGCAGCTTGCAGGGGGCTGCTTTGTATGGCTACACCTTC.

CDR3 coding DNA: TGTGCCAGCAGCTTGGTGGGAAATTATTACGAGCAGTACTTC. Its translation: CASSLVGNYYEQYF. The chain is built from TRBV5-5 and TRBJ2-7; D remains ambiguous. The CDR3 covers 14 residues. Germline V gene lookup returns CDR1 SGHKS and CDR2 YYEKEE (reference sequence). The ends were cut back, 0 bases at V and 4 bases at J, with 11 bases in the middle.